A single sample gave rise to the 32 T cell receptor beta chains below, sequenced in a study of blood T cell repertoires in COVID-19. Produced via immunoSEQ multiplex PCR; TCRdb's table is partial and in-frame only. Of under 200,000 clones in the sample, 75% to 95% were seen once. Sequenced sample: peripheral blood. The source of these receptors is a man in his fifties or sixties with acute or convalescent COVID-19.

This clone was detected once. V usage is TRBV5-6 and J usage is TRBJ2-7; TRBD1 matches 8 bases. CDR1 is SGHDT, CDR2 YYEEEE, per germline. The junction had 8 bases not matched to a gene; V was cut back by 6 bases and J by 3 bases. The CDR3 sequence is 14 residues long. This chain's CDR3 is CASTPRTGYYEQYF. As DNA, the CDR3 is TGTGCCAGCACTCCACGGACAGGGTACTACGAGCAGTACTTC.

V usage is TRBV12-3 or TRBV12-4 and J usage is TRBJ1-4, with a possible D match to TRBD1 (5 bases). The V end was cut by 10 bases, the J end by 5 bases, with 14 bases between. The CDR3 has 13 amino acids. CDR3 sequence reads: CATTTGLNEKLFF. In DNA, the CDR3 is TGTGCCACCACAACAGGATTAAATGAAAAACTGTTTTTT.

V and J are TRBV18 and TRBJ2-3; 7 bases are shared with TRBD2. J gave up 13 bases and V 3 bases, and 10 bases lay outside the gene matches. The germline V gene encodes CDR1 KGHSH and CDR2 LQKENI. The length of the CDR3 is 13 residues. CDR3 loop: CASSPGGRAGEYF. The CDR3 DNA is TGTGCCAGCTCACCTGGTGGCAGGGCGGGGGAGTATTTT. Full variable domain (outside the CDR3, taken from reference TRBV18 and TRBJ2-3): NAGVMQNPRHLVRRRGQEARLRCSPMKGHSHVYWYRQLPEEGLKFMVYLQKENIIDESGMPKERFSAEFPKEGPSILRIQQVVRGDSAAYFCASSPGGRAGEYFGPGTRLTVL.

V is TRBV6-6 and J is TRBJ2-1; maybe TRBD1 (5 bases). The V gene lost 5 bases and the J gene lost 8 bases, with 25 bases spanning the gap. Germline V gene lookup returns CDR1 MNHNY and CDR2 SVGAGI (reference sequence). This CDR3 contains 17 residues. The CDR3 protein is CASSRAQTVTTWDEQFF. Here the CDR3 DNA reads TGTGCCAGCAGTCGAGCCCAGACAGTCACTACCTGGGATGAGCAGTTCTTC.

V and J are TRBV7-9 and TRBJ2-7, with D possibly being TRBD2 (6 bases). The CDR3 spans 16 residues. Deletions cut 5 bases from V and 5 bases from J, with 22 bases between. Germline CDR1 SEHNR, CDR2 FQNEAQ (reference sequence). This CDR3 is CASSPKGGMGRNEQYF. The CDR3, as DNA: TGTGCCAGCAGCCCGAAGGGCGGGATGGGGAGAAACGAGCAGTACTTC.

The J gene is TRBJ1-3, the V gene TRBV5-1; tentative D call: TRBD1 (6 bases). Trimming removed 0 bases from V and 1 base from J, with 17 bases in between. CDR1 and CDR2 from the germline V gene are SGHRS and YFSETQ. This CDR3 contains 18 residues. The CDR3 reads CASSLVGGAPRSGNTIYF. CDR3 bases: TGCGCCAGCAGCTTGGTAGGGGGGGCTCCTCGGTCTGGAAACACCATATATTTT.

The chain recombines TRBV5-1 with TRBJ2-7; D remains unclear. V lost 4 bases, J lost 3 bases, and 8 bases lay in between. The CDR3 totals 12 residues. In germline, CDR1 is SGHRS, CDR2 YFSETQ. In DNA form, the CDR3 reads TGCGCCAGCAGCCCCGCAGGCTACGAGCAGTACTTC. Its protein product is CASSPAGYEQYF.

The chain uses TRBV9 and TRBJ2-1; the match to TRBD2 covers 8 bases. V gave up 0 bases and J gave up 4 bases; unmatched junction bases: 12. CDR1 is SGDLS, CDR2 YYNGEE, per germline. There are 18 residues in the CDR3. CDR3 nucleotide sequence: TGTGCCAGCAGCGTAGGGCGGGGGGCACTAGGTCGGTACAATGAGCAGTTCTTC. Translated: CASSVGRGALGRYNEQFF.

This clone has a handful of counts. This chain uses TRBV18 with TRBJ1-1; no reliable D call. Trimming left V 1 base short and J 6 bases short, with 12 bases between. Germline CDR1 KGHSH, CDR2 LQKENI. The CDR3 length is 14 residues. The CDR3 here is CASSPRITHPEAFF. In nucleotides, the CDR3 is TGTGCCAGCTCACCACGAATAACTCACCCTGAAGCTTTCTTT.

The chain has TRBV7-6 and TRBJ1-2; D is possibly TRBD1 (5 bases). V was clipped by 2 bases and J by 7 bases, with 11 bases between them. This CDR3 region has 13 residues. CDR1 is SGHVS and CDR2 is FNYEAQ in the germline V gene. CDR3 sequence: CASSLSGGGGYTF. As DNA, the CDR3 is TGTGCCAGCAGCTTATCCGGGGGGGGTGGCTACACCTTC.

The chain joins TRBV3-1 (or the pseudogene TRBV3-2) to TRBJ1-4; the D gene is possibly TRBD1 (5 bases). With 2 bases removed from V and 8 bases from J, the gap between germline ends came to 12 bases. The CDR3 is made up of 14 amino acids. The germline V gene has CDR1 LGHDT and CDR2 YNNKEL (reference sequence). The CDR3 sequence: CASSQQGSEEKLFF. The DNA for the CDR3 is TGTGCCAGCAGCCAACAGGGAAGTGAAGAAAAACTGTTTTTT.

This chain links TRBV3-1 (or the pseudogene TRBV3-2) with TRBJ2-5; unclear D gene. V lost 4 bases and J 4 bases, leaving 19 bases between the germline ends. The germline V gene has CDR1 LGHDT and CDR2 YNNKEL (reference sequence). This CDR3 is built from 16 residues. The CDR3 DNA sequence: TGTGCCAGCAGCCCCTTCGCCCCGGTGGTCCGAGAGACCCAGTACTTC. It encodes CASSPFAPVVRETQYF.

J is TRBJ1-5 and V is TRBV19, with D possibly being TRBD1 (5 bases). The length of the CDR3 is 12 residues. The germline V and J ends were trimmed by 9 bases and 3 bases, with 9 bases remaining between them. The germline gives CDR1 LNHDA, CDR2 SQIVND (reference sequence). This chain's CDR3 is CASRVPNQPQHF. CDR3 DNA sequence: TGTGCCAGCAGGGTGCCCAATCAGCCCCAGCATTTT.

CDR3 coding DNA: TGTGCCAGCAGCCAAGGTTTAACTGAAGCTTTCTTT. Its translation is CASSQGLTEAFF. J is TRBJ1-1 and V is TRBV14; D is undetermined. Germline assignment: CDR1 SGHDN and CDR2 FVKESK. V was cut by 1 base and J by 5 bases, with 5 bases left in between. This CDR3 is 12 amino acids long.

The V gene is TRBV5-6, the J gene TRBJ1-5; tentatively, D is TRBD1 (5 bases). From germline, CDR1 is SGHDT and CDR2 YYEEEE. V gave up 4 bases and J gave up 1 base, with 12 bases separating them. The CDR3 length is 15 residues. CDR3 region: CASSRGLGSNQPQHF. In DNA, the CDR3 is TGTGCCAGCAGCCGGGGACTTGGGAGCAATCAGCCCCAGCATTTT. Variable domain in full (rest from reference TRBV5-6 and TRBJ1-5): DAGVTQSPTHLIKTRGQQVTLRCSPKSGHDTVSWYQQALGQGPQFIFQYYEEEERQRGNFPDRFSGHQFPNYSSELNVNALLLGDSALYLCASSRGLGSNQPQHFGDGTRLSIL.

This chain uses TRBV5-1 with TRBJ2-1; D is possibly TRBD1 (5 bases). The germline CDR1 and CDR2 sequences are SGHRS and YFSETQ. V was clipped by 0 bases and J by 12 bases, with 10 bases between them. The CDR3 has 12 amino acids. CDR3: CASSLEGQGQFF. The CDR3 nucleotides read TGCGCCAGCAGCTTGGAGGGGCAGGGGCAGTTCTTC.

The CDR3: CASSEPLAPYNEQFF. The CDR3 nucleotides read TGTGCCAGCAGCGAACCCCTAGCCCCCTACAATGAGCAGTTCTTC. This chain connects TRBV7-2 to TRBJ2-1, with D tentatively TRBD2 (5 bases). V was clipped by 5 bases and J by 2 bases, with 13 bases between them. The CDR3 has 15 residues. CDR1 is SGHTA and CDR2 is FQGNSA in the germline V gene.

The rearrangement links TRBV10-3 to TRBJ1-2; TRBD1 aligns across 9 bases. Germline values: CDR1 ENHRY, CDR2 SYGVKD. The CDR3 loop spans 17 amino acids. V gave up 0 bases and J gave up 6 bases; unmatched junction bases: 11. The CDR3 nucleotides are TGTGCCATCAGTGAGTCGAATATTAACAGGGGGCGCGATGGCTACACCTTC. Amino acids: CAISESNINRGRDGYTF.

The chain employs TRBV27 and TRBJ1-5; D is possibly TRBD1 (5 bases). Between the trimmed V and J ends, which lost 6 bases and 0 bases, there was a span of 9 bases. CDR1 and CDR2 (germline): MNHEY, SMNVEV (reference sequence). The CDR3 contains 14 residues. Written as DNA, the CDR3 is TGTGCCAGCAGCTCACAGGTTAGCAATCAGCCCCAGCATTTT. Protein product: CASSSQVSNQPQHF.

This clone was seen only a few times. Additional DNA sequences in this sample encode the identical CDR3. The chain recombines TRBV3-1 (or the pseudogene TRBV3-2) with TRBJ2-6, with D unresolved. Trimming cost V 0 bases and J 4 bases, with 7 bases left between them. CDR1 is LGHDT, CDR2 YNNKEL, per germline (reference sequence). There are 15 residues in the CDR3. DNA of the CDR3: TGTGCCAGCAGCCAAGATCTCTCCGGGGCCAACGTCCTGACTTTC. Protein sequence: CASSQDLSGANVLTF.

The chain couples TRBV15 to TRBJ1-5, with D possibly being TRBD1 (5 bases). Germline V lookup: CDR1 LNHNV, CDR2 YYDKDF (reference sequence). The CDR3 loop spans 13 amino acids. The V and J ends lost 3 bases and 2 bases respectively, with 5 bases between them. DNA of the CDR3: TGTGCCACCAGCAGGACAGGCAATCAGCCCCAGCATTTT. This sequence encodes CATSRTGNQPQHF.

The chain carries TRBV9 and TRBJ2-3, with 10 bases fitting TRBD1. CDR1 is SGDLS, CDR2 YYNGEE, per germline. V gave up 1 base and J gave up 2 bases; unmatched junction bases: 4. The length of the CDR3 is 16 residues. The CDR3 coding sequence is TGTGCCAGCAGCGTAACGACAGGGGGCCCCACAGATACGCAGTATTTT. Amino acids: CASSVTTGGPTDTQYF.

This chain links TRBV9 with TRBJ2-5; D not resolved. Germline CDR1 and CDR2: SGDLS and YYNGEE. This CDR3 has 17 amino acids. V lost 0 bases to trimming and J lost 4 bases, with 19 bases between them. For the CDR3, the DNA is TGTGCCAGCAGCGTAGGTGTCGGTAGCCCGTTGCGAGAGACCCAGTACTTC. It translates to CASSVGVGSPLRETQYF.

V gene TRBV10-3 combines with J gene TRBJ1-2, with 7 nucleotides matching TRBD1. V dropped 3 bases and J dropped 6; count of bases not matched to a gene: 1. CDR1 and CDR2 (germline): ENHRY, SYGVKD. There are 12 residues in the CDR3. CDR3 loop: CAISEQGNGYTF. In DNA, the CDR3 is TGTGCCATCAGTGAACAGGGGAATGGCTACACCTTC.

This chain links TRBV5-1 with TRBJ2-5; perhaps TRBD2 as D (6 bases). V was trimmed by 0 bases and J by 1 base, leaving 13 bases between them. CDR1 SGHRS and CDR2 YFSETQ come from the germline V gene. The CDR3 extends over 16 amino acids. The CDR3 sequence: CASSLGLGGTQETQYF. Here the CDR3 DNA reads TGCGCCAGCAGCTTGGGGCTTGGGGGGACCCAAGAGACCCAGTACTTC.

The chain is built from TRBV19 and TRBJ1-5; 8 bases agree with TRBD1. V shed 7 bases and J 2 bases; nucleotides not matched to a gene: 7. The CDR3 loop spans 15 amino acids. Germline CDR1 is LNHDA and CDR2 is SQIVND (reference sequence). The CDR3 nucleotides are TGTGCCAGTACCCCCTGGGGACAGGGCAATCAGCCCCAGCATTTT. Translated, it gives CASTPWGQGNQPQHF.

V usage is TRBV7-9 and J usage is TRBJ1-3, with D possibly matching TRBD1 (6 bases). The V and J ends lost 5 bases and 0 bases respectively, with 11 bases between them. Germline values: CDR1 SEHNR, CDR2 FQNEAQ (reference sequence). This CDR3 comprises 15 residues. The CDR3 is CASSTGHLSGNTIYF. Written as DNA, the CDR3 is TGTGCCAGCAGCACGGGACACCTCTCTGGAAACACCATATATTTT.

V is TRBV13 and J is TRBJ2-2; TRBD2 matches 10 bases. Trimming took 2 bases from V and 4 from J; bases not matched to a gene: 1. The CDR3 has 15 residues. Germline CDR1 PRHDT, CDR2 FYEKMQ (reference sequence). This CDR3 reads CASSLRTSGTGELFF. Here the CDR3 DNA reads TGTGCCAGCAGCTTAAGGACTAGCGGCACCGGGGAGCTGTTTTTT. Combining the CDR3 with reference TRBV13 and TRBJ2-2 gives the whole variable domain AAGVIQSPRHLIKEKRETATLKCYPIPRHDTVYWYQQGPGQDPQFLISFYEKMQSDKGSIPDRFSAQQFSDYHSELNMSSLELGDSALYFCASSLRTSGTGELFFGEGSRLTVL.

The genes are TRBV11-2 and TRBJ1-6; no firm D call. This CDR3 has 13 residues. Germline V CDR1 and CDR2: SGHAT, FQNNGV. V was clipped by 5 bases and J by 2 bases, with 4 bases between them. The CDR3 region has the DNA TGTGCCAGCAGCCCTGCCTATAATTCACCCCTCCACTTT. It translates to CASSPAYNSPLHF.

This rearrangement joins TRBV11-2 to TRBJ1-3, with unresolved D. Germline lookup yields CDR1 SGHAT and CDR2 FQNNGV. V was cut by 0 bases and J by 4 bases, with 7 bases left in between. The CDR3 is 14 residues long. The CDR3 sequence: CASSLDLIGNTIYF. The CDR3 region has the DNA TGTGCCAGCAGCTTAGATCTAATAGGAAACACCATATATTTT.

The CDR3 bases are TGTGCCAGCAGCTTCGGACTAGCGGGAGGGCGAGGAGAGACCCAGTACTTC. It specifies CASSFGLAGGRGETQYF. This rearrangement joins TRBV7-2 to TRBJ2-5, with 15 bases identical to TRBD2. Trimming removed 3 bases from V and 4 bases from J; junction bases left unmatched: 6. The CDR3 is made up of 17 amino acids. Per the germline V gene, CDR1 is SGHTA and CDR2 is FQGNSA.

This clone was observed a few times. The gene calls are TRBV30 and TRBJ1-6, with D hard to call. The CDR3 runs to 13 residues. The V gene lost 1 base and the J gene lost 6 bases, with 7 bases spanning the gap. Germline CDR1 and CDR2: GTSNPN and SVGIG (reference sequence). The DNA of the CDR3 is TGTGCCTGGAGTGGTCAGGCTAATTCACCCCTCCACTTT. This translates into CAWSGQANSPLHF.